This TCR beta chain came from a study of shared clonotypes between healthy human individuals. Study conclusions and caveats: Naive subsets typically showed greater estimated richness than memory subsets. The generation probabilities recorded for non-shared clonotypes fell below those of clonotypes shared by all four donors. Large depth notwithstanding, sorted-subset sequencing proved incomplete by rarefaction.

The protocol was immunoSEQ multiplex PCR, while the TCRdb copy is restricted to in-frame clones and leaves out a portion. The data show under 1,100,000 clones, with around four fifths seen just once and 1.4% to 1.5% held by the top ten. The CDR3 has 13 residues. With V trimmed by 5 bases and J by 2 bases, 3 bases remained unmatched. CDR1 and CDR2 (germline): GTSNPN, SVGIG (reference sequence). A note on this clone: What it recognizes is unknown.

Caucasian adults residing in Nashville, Tennessee made up all the donors. Specimen: memory CD4+ T cells sorted from blood. Subset given: CD45RA-negative fraction. This TCR was recovered from a man younger than 35 in good health. The rearrangement links TRBV30 to TRBJ1-3; 7 bases are a match to TRBD1. CDR3 nucleotide sequence: TGTGCCTGGTGCGACAGGGCTGGAAACACCATATATTTT. It translates to CAWCDRAGNTIYF.